The following is a T cell receptor (beta chain) sequence with its context. Its specificity is unknown. The data belong to a study of molecular identifiers for immune sequencing clone quantification. As CD8+CD4-CCR7+CD45RA+ cells, naive CD8 T cells were sorted. In TCRdb, the PCR reads were re-called with MiXCR into one record per CDR3 protein. The table includes approximately 20,000 distinct CDR3 sequences, about a fifth detected once. General observations from the study: Under 1% of molecules in naive cells, but over 98% of effector molecules, belonged to clones above 20 RNA copies.

Germline values: CDR1 MNHEY, CDR2 SVGEGT. V was cut by 5 bases and J by 1 base, with 3 bases left in between. The CDR3 is 11 residues long. Sequenced: naive CD8+ T cells from blood, with Jurkat cell RNA spiked in. Sample subset: FACS-sorted CD8+CD4-CCR7+CD45RA+ naive T cells. The receptor was isolated from a human donor in good health. Some libraries in this study had Jurkat cell RNA spiked in. The V gene is TRBV6-2 or TRBV6-3, the J gene TRBJ2-7; no definite D call. This CDR3 reads CASSPSYEQYF. The DNA of the CDR3 is TGTGCCAGCAGTCCGTCCTACGAGCAGTACTTC.